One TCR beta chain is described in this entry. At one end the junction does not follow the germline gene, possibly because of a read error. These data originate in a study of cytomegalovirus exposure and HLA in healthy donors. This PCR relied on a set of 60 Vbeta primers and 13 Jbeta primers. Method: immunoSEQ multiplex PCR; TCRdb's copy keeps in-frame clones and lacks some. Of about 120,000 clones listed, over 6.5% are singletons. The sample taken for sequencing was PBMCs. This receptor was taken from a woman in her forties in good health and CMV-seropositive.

The CDR3 protein is CASRPTGNYSYTF. The CDR3 DNA is TGTGCCAGCAGGCCGACAGGGAACTATAGCTACACCTTC. The rearrangement links TRBV6-1 to TRBJ1-2; TRBD1 matches at 7 bases. Per the germline V gene, CDR1 is MNHNS and CDR2 is SASEGT. This CDR3 comprises 13 residues.